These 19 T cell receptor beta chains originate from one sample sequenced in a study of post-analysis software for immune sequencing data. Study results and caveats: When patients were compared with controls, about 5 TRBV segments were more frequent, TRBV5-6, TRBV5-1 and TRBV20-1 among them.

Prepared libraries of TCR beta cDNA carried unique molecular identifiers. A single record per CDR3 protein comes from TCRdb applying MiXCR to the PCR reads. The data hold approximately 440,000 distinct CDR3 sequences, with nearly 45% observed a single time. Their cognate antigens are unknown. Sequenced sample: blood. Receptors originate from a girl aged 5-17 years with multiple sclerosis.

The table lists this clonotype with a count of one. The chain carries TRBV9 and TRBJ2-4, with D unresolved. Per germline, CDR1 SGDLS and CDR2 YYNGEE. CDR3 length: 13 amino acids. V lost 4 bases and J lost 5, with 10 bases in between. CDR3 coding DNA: TGTGCCAGCAGCCGACCAGGCCAAAACATTCAGTACTTC. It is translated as CASSRPGQNIQYF.

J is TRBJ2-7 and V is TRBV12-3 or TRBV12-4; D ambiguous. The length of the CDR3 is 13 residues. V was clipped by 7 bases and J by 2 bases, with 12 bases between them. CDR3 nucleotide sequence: TGTGCCAGCACCATCAACCCTGCCTACGAGCAGTACTTC. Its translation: CASTINPAYEQYF.

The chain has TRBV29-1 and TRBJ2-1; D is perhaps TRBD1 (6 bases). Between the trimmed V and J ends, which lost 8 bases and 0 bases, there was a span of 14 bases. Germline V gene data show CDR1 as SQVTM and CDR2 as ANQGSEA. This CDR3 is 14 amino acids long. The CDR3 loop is CSTRTDSSYNEQFF. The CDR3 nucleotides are TGCAGCACCCGGACAGACAGCTCCTACAATGAGCAGTTCTTC.

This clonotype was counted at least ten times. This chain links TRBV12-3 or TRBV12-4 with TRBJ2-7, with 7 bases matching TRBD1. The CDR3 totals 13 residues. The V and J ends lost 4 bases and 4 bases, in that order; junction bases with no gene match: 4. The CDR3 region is CASSSRDSYEQYF. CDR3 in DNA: TGTGCCAGCAGTTCCCGGGACAGTTACGAGCAGTACTTC.

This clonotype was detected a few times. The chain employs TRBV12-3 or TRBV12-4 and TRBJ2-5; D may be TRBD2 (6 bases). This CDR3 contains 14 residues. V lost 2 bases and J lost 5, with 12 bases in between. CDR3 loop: CASSLWGLRETQYF. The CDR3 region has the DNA TGTGCCAGCAGTTTATGGGGACTGAGGGAGACCCAGTACTTC.

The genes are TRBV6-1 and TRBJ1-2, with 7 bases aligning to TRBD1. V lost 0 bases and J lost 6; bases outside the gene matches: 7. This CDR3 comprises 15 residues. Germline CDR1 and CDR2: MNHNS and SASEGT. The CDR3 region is CASSEAPGGYHGYTF. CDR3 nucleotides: TGTGCCAGCAGTGAAGCACCAGGGGGATACCATGGCTACACCTTC.

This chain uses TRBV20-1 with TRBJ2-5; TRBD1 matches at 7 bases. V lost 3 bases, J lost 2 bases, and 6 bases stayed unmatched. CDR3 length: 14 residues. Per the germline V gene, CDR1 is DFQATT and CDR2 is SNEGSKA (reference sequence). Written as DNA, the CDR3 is TGCAGTGCTAGCGACACAGGGGTACAAGAGACCCAGTACTTC. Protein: CSASDTGVQETQYF.

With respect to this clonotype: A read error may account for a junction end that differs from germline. The CDR3 nucleotides are TGTGCCTGCAGCTTGGTGGGACAGGGGTCGGAGACCCAGTACTTC. Protein product: CACSLVGQGSETQYF. This chain joins TRBV7-3 and TRBJ2-5, with 10 bases identical to TRBD1. Germline CDR1 and CDR2: SGHTA and FQGTGA. CDR3 length: 15 amino acids.

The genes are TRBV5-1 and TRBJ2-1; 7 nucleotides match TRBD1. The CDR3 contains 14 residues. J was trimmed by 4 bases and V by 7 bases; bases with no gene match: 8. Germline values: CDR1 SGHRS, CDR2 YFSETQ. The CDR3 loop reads CASSLPGQYNEQFF. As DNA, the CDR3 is TGCGCCAGCTCCCTCCCGGGACAGTACAATGAGCAGTTCTTC.

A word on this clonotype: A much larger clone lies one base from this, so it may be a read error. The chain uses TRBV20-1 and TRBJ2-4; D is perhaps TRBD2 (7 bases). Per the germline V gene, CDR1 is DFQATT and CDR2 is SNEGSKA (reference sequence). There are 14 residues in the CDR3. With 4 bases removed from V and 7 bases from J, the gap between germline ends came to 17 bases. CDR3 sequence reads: CSATSGRGWNIQYF. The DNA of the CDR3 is TGCAGTGCTACCTCGGGGAGGGGGTGGAACATTCAGTACTTC.

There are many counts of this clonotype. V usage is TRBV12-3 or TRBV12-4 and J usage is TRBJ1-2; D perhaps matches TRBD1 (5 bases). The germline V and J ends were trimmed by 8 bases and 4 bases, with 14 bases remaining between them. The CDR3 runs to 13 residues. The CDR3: CASSLSGGYGYTF. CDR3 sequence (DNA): TGTGCCAGCTCCCTGTCGGGGGGCTATGGCTACACCTTC.

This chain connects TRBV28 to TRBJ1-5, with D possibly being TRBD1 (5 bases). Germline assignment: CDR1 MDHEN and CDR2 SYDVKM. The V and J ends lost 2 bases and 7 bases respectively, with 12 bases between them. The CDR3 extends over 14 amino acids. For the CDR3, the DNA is TGTGCCAGCAGTTTAAGGGGCGAGGGCCAGCCCCAGCATTTT. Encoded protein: CASSLRGEGQPQHF.

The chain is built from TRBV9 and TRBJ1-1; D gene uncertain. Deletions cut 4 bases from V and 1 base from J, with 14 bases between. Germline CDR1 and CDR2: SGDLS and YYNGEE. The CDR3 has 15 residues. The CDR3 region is CASSPSARPNTEAFF. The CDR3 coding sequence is TGTGCCAGCAGCCCCTCAGCCCGACCGAACACTGAAGCTTTCTTT.

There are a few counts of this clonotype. For the CDR3, the DNA is TGCGCCAGCAGCCCCACCGGGACAGGGGTGAACACTGAAGCTTTCTTT. It translates to CASSPTGTGVNTEAFF. The rearrangement links TRBV5-1 to TRBJ1-1; 10 positions agree with TRBD1. This CDR3 region has 16 residues. Unmatched junction bases numbered 6, after V lost 4 bases and J lost 0 bases. The germline CDR1 and CDR2 sequences are SGHRS and YFSETQ.

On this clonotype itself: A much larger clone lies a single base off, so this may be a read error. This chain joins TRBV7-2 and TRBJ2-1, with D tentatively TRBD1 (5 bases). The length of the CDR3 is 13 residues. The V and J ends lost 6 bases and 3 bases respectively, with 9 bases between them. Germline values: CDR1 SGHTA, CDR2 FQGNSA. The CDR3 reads CASRYDSYNEQFF. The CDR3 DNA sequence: TGTGCCAGCAGATACGACAGCTACAATGAGCAGTTCTTC.

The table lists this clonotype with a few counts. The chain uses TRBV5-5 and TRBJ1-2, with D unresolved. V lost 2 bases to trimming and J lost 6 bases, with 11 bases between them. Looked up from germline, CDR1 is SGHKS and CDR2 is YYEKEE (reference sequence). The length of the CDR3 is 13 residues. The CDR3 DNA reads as TGTGCCAGCAGCTTAGAGTTGAAGGATGGCTACACCTTC. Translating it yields CASSLELKDGYTF.

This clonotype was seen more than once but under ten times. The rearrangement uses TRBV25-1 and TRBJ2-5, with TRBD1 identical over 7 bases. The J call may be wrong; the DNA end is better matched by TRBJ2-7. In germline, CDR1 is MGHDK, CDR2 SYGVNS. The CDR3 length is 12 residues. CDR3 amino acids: CASSIRQGEQYF. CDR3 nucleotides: TGTGCCAGCAGTATCCGACAGGGCGAGCAGTACTTC.

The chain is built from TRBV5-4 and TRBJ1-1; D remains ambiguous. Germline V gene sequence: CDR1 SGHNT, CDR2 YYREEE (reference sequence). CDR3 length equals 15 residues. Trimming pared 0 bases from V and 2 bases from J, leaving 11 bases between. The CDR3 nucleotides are TGTGCCAGCAGCTTGGGAAGCGGGCATAACACTGAAGCTTTCTTT. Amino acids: CASSLGSGHNTEAFF. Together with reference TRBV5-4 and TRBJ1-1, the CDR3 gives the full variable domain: ETGVTQSPTHLIKTRGQQVTLRCSSQSGHNTVSWYQQALGQGPQFIFQYYREEENGRGNFPPRFSGLQFPNYSSELNVNALELDDSALYLCASSLGSGHNTEAFFGQGTRLTVV.

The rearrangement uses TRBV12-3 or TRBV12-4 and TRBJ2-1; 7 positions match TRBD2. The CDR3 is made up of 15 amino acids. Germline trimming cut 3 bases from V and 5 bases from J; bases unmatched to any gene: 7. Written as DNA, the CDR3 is TGTGCCAGCAGTTTGGCGGGAGATCGTCACAATGAGCAGTTCTTC. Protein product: CASSLAGDRHNEQFF.